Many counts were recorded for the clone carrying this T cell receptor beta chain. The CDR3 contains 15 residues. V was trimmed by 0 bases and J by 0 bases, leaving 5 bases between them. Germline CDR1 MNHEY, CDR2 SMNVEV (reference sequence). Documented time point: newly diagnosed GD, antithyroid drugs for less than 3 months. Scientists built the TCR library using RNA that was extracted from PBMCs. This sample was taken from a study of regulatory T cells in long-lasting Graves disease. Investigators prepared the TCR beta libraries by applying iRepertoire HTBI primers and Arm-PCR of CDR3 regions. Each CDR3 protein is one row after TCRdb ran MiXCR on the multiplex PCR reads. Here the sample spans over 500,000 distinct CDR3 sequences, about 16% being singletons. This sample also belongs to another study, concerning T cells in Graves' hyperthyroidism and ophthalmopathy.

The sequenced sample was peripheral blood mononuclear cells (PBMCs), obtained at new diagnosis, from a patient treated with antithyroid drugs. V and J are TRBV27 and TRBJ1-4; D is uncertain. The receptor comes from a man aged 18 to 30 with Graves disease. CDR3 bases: TGTGCCAGCAGTTTATCTGCCGCAACTAATGAAAAACTGTTTTTT. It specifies CASSLSAATNEKLFF.